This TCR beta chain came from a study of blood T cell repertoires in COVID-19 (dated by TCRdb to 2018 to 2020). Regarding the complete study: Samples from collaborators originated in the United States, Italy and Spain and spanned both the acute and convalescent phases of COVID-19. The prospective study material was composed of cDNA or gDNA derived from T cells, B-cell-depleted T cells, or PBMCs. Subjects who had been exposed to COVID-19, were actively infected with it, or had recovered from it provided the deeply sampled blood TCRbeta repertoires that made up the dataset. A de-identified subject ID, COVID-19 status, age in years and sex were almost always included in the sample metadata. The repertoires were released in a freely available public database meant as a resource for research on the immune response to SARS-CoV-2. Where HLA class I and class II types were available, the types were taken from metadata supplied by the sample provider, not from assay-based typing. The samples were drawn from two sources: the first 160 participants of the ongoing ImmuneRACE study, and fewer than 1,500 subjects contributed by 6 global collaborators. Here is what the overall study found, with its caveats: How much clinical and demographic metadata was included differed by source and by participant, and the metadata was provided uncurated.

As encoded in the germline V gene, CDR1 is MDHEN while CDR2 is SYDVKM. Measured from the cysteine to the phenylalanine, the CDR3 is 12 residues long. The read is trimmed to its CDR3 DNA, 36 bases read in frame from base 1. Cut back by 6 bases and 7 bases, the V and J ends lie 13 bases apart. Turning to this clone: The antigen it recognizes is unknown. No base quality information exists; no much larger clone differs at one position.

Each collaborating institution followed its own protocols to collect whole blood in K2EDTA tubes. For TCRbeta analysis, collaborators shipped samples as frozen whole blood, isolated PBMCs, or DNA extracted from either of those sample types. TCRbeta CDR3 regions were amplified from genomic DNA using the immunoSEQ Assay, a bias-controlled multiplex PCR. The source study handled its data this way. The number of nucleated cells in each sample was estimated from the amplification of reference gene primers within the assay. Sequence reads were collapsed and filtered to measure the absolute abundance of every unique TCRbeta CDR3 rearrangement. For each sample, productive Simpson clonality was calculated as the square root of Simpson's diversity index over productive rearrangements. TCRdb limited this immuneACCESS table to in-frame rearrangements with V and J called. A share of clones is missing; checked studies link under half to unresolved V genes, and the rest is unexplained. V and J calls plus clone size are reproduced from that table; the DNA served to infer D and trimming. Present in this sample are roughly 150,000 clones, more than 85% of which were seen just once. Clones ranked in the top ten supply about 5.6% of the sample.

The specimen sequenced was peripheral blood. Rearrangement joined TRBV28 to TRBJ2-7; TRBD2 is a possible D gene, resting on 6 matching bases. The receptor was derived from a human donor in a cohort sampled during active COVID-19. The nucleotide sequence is TGTGCCAGCAGATACGGGAGTGGTGAGCAGTACTTC. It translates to CASRYGSGEQYF.